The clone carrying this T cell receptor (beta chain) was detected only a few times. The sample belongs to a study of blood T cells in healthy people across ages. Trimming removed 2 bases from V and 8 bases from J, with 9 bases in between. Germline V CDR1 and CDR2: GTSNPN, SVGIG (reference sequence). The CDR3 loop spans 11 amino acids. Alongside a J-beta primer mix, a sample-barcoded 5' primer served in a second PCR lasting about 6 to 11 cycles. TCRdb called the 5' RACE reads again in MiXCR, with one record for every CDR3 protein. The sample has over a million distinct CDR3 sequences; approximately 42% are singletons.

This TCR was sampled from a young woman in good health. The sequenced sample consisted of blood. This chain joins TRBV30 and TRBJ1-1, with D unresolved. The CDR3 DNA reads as TGTGCCTGGAGTTGGAGAGCAGAAGCTTTCTTT. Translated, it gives CAWSWRAEAFF.